This paragraph covers one T cell receptor (beta chain) sequence. From germline, CDR1 is MNHEY and CDR2 SMNVEV (reference sequence). The V segment lost 2 bases and the J segment 1 base; nucleotides outside the gene matches: 3. The CDR3 runs 15 residues. The sample is drawn from a study of blood T cell repertoires in COVID-19. Whole-study context: Researchers got acute and convalescent COVID-19 samples from the United States, Italy and Spain. Sources were T cells, B-cell-depleted T cells, or PBMCs; the material itself was cDNA or gDNA.

Original processing notes: For nucleated cells, counts were estimated from reference gene primer amplification. Assay used: immunoSEQ multiplex PCR; TCRdb lists only in-frame clones, some missing. That table gives V, J and clone size, and the DNA gave D and trimming. The sample holds 55,000 to 70,000 clones, roughly 80% seen once. Material for sequencing was peripheral blood. This sequence was found in a woman aged 80 or over with acute or convalescent COVID-19. The genes are TRBV27 and TRBJ2-3; 7 bases are shared with TRBD1. The CDR3 here is CASSLEGARTDTQYF. The CDR3 nucleotides are TGTGCCAGCAGTTTAGAGGGGGCGCGCACAGATACGCAGTATTTT.